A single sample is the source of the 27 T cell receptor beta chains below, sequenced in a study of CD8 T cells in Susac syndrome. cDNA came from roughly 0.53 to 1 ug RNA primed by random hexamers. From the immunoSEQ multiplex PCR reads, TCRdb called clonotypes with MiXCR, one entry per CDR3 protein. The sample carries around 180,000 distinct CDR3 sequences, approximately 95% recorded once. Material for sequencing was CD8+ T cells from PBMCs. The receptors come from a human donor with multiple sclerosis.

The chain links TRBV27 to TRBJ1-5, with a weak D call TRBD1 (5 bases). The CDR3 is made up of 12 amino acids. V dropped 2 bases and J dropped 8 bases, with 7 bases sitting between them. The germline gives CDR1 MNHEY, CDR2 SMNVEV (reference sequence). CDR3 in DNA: TGTGCCAGCAGTTTAGCAGGGAAGCCCCAGCATTTT. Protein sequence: CASSLAGKPQHF.

The CDR3 DNA is TGTGCCAGCAGCTTATTACGGGAGGGGAATGAGCAGTTCTTC. Translating gives CASSLLREGNEQFF. The rearrangement uses TRBV7-9 and TRBJ2-1; 8 bases map to TRBD2. The ends lost 2 bases at V and 7 bases at J; junction bases unmatched: 4. This CDR3 region has 14 residues. Germline lookup yields CDR1 SEHNR and CDR2 FQNEAQ (reference sequence). Full variable domain (outside the CDR3, taken from reference TRBV7-9 and TRBJ2-1): DTGVSQNPRHKITKRGQNVTFRCDPISEHNRLYWYRQTLGQGPEFLTYFQNEAQLEKSRLLSDRFSAERPKGSFSTLEIQRTEQGDSAMYLCASSLLREGNEQFFGPGTRLTVL.

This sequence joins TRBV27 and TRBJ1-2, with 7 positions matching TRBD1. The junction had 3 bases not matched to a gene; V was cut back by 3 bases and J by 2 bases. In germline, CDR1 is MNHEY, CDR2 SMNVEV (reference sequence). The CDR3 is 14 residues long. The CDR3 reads CASSLTGSNYGYTF. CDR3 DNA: TGTGCCAGCAGTTTGACAGGGTCGAACTATGGCTACACCTTC.

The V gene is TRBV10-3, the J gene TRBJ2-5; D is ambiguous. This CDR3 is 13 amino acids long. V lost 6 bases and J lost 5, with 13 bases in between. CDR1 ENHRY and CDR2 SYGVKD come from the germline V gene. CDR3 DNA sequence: TGTGCCATCAGGAACGACATCGAGGAGACCCAGTACTTC. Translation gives CAIRNDIEETQYF.

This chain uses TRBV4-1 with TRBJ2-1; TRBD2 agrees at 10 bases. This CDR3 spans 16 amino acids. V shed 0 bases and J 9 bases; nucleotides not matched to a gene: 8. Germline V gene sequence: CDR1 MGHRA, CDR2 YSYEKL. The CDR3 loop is CASSQETSGNRAEQFF. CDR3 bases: TGCGCCAGCAGCCAAGAAACTAGCGGGAATCGGGCTGAGCAGTTCTTC.

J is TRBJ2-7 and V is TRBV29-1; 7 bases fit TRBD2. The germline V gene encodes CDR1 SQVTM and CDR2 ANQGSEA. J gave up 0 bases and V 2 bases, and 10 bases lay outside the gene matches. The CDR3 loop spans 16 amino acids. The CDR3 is CSVERVVAGASYEQYF. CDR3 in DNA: TGCAGCGTTGAAAGGGTTGTAGCGGGCGCCTCCTACGAGCAGTACTTC.

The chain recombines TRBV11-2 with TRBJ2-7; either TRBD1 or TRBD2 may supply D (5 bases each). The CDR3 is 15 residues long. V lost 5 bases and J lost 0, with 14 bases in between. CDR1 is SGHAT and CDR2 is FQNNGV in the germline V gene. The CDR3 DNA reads TGTGCCAGCAGCGTAGGCCCGGGGCACTCCTACGAGCAGTACTTC. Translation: CASSVGPGHSYEQYF.

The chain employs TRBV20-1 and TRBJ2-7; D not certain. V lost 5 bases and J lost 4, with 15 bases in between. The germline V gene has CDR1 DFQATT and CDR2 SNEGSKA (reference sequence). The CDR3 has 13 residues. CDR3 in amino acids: CSAVDKALYEQYF. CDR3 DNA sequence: TGCAGTGCTGTCGACAAGGCCCTGTACGAGCAGTACTTC.

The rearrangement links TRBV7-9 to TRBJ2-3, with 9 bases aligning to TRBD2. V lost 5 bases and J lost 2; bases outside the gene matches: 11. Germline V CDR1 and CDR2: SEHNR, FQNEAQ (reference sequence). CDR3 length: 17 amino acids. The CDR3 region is CASSTHFSGGDTDTQYF. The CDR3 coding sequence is TGTGCCAGCAGCACACACTTTAGCGGGGGAGACACAGATACGCAGTATTTT.

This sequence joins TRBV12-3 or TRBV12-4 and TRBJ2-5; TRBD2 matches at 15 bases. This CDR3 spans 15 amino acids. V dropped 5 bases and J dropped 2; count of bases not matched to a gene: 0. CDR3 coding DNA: TGTGCCAGCAGTGGGACTAGCGGGAGGCAAGAGACCCAGTACTTC. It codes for CASSGTSGRQETQYF.

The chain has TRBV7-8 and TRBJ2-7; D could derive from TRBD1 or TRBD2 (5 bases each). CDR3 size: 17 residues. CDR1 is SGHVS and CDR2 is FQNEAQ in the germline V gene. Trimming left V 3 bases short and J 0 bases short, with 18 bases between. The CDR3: CASSLPPGRLSSYEQYF. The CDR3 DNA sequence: TGTGCCAGCAGCTTGCCCCCGGGACGCTTAAGCTCCTACGAGCAGTACTTC. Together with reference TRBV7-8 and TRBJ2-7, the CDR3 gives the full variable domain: GAGVSQSPRYKVAKRGQDVALRCDPISGHVSLFWYQQALGQGPEFLTYFQNEAQLDKSGLPSDRFFAERPEGSVSTLKIQRTQQEDSAVYLCASSLPPGRLSSYEQYFGPGTRLTVT.

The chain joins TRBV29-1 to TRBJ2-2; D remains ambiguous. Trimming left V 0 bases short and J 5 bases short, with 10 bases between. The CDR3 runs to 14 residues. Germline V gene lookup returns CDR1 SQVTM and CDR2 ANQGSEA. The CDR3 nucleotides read TGCAGCGTTGAAGAAGGGATCGGTACCGGGGAGCTGTTTTTT. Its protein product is CSVEEGIGTGELFF.

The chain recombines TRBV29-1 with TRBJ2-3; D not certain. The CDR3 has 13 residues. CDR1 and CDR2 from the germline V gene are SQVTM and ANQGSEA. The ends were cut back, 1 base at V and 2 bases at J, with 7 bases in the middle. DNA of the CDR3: TGCAGCGTTGAAGGCGGCAACACAGATACGCAGTATTTT. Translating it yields CSVEGGNTDTQYF.

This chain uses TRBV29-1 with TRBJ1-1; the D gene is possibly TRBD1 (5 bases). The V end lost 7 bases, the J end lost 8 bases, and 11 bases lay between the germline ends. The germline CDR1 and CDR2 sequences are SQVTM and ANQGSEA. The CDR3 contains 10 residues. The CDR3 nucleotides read TGCAGCGCTTCAGGGTACGAAGCTTTCTTT. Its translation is CSASGYEAFF.

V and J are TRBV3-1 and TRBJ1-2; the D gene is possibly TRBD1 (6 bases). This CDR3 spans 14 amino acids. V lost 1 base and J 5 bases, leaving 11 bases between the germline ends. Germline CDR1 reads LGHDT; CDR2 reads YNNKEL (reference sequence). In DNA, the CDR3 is TGTGCCAGCAGCCAAGGGACAGTAGAGTATGGCTACACCTTC. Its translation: CASSQGTVEYGYTF.

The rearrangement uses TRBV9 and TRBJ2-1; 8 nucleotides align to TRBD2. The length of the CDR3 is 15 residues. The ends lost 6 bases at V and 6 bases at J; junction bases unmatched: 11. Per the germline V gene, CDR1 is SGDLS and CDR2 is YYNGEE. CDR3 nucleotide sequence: TGTGCCAGCAACCAAGGGGCTAGCGGGCTCAATGAGCAGTTCTTC. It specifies CASNQGASGLNEQFF.

The CDR3 DNA follows: TGTGCCAGCAGCTTGCCAGACGTGAACACCGGGGAGCTGTTTTTT. Its protein product is CASSLPDVNTGELFF. The chain joins TRBV7-9 to TRBJ2-2; D not certain. Germline assignment: CDR1 SEHNR and CDR2 FQNEAQ (reference sequence). CDR3 length: 15 residues. V was clipped by 3 bases and J by 1 base, with 9 bases between them.

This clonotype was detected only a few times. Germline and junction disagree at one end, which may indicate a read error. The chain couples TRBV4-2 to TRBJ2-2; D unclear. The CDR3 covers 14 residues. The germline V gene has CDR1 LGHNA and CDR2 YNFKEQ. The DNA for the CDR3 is TGTGCCAGCAGCCCACCCGAGAACCCCGGGGAGCTGTTTTTT. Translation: CASSPPENPGELFF.

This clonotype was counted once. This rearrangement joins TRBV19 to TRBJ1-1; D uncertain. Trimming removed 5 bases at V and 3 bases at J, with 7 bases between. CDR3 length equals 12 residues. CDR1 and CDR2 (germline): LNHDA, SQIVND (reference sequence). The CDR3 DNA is TGTGCCAGTAGTGAGGCCGACACTGAAGCTTTCTTT. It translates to CASSEADTEAFF.

CDR3 protein: CSVGSSGANVLTF. DNA for the CDR3: TGCAGCGTTGGGAGCTCTGGGGCCAACGTCCTGACTTTC. The chain has TRBV29-1 and TRBJ2-6; D gene uncertain. V was cut by 4 bases and J by 0 bases, with 4 bases left in between. The CDR3 has 13 amino acids. Per germline, CDR1 SQVTM and CDR2 ANQGSEA.

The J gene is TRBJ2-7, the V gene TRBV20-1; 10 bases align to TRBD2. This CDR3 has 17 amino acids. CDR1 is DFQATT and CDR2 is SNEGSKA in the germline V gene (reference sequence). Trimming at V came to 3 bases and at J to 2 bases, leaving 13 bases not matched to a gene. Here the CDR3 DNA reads TGCAGTGCTAGCAAGAAGGGGCTAGCGGGAGTCGCCTACGAGCAGTACTTC. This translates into CSASKKGLAGVAYEQYF.

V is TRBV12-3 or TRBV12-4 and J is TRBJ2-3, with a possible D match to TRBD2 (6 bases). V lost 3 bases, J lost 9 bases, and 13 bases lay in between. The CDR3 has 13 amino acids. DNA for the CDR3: TGTGCCAGCAGTTTGGACTACCGGAGAACGCAGTATTTT. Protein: CASSLDYRRTQYF.

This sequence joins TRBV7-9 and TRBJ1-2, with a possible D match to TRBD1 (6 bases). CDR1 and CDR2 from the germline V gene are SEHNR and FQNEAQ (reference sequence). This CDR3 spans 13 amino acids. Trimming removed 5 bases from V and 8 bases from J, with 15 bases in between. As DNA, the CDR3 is TGTGCCAGCAGCACAGGGATCGTGGGAGGCTACACCTTC. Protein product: CASSTGIVGGYTF.

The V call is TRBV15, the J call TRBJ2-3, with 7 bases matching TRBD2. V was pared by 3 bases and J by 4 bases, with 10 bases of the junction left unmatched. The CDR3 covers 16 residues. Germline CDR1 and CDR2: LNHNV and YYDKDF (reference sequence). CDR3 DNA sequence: TGTGCCACCAGCAGCCAACTCCTAGCGGAGGCAGATACGCAGTATTTT. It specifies CATSSQLLAEADTQYF.

CDR3 region: CASSWDSYGYTF. CDR3 bases: TGTGCCAGCAGCTGGGACAGCTATGGCTACACCTTC. This rearrangement joins TRBV5-6 to TRBJ1-2; 7 bases are shared with TRBD1. V lost 3 bases and J lost 4; bases outside the gene matches: 0. The CDR3 runs to 12 residues. The germline gives CDR1 SGHDT, CDR2 YYEEEE. Full variable domain (rest looked up from reference TRBV5-6 and TRBJ1-2): DAGVTQSPTHLIKTRGQQVTLRCSPKSGHDTVSWYQQALGQGPQFIFQYYEEEERQRGNFPDRFSGHQFPNYSSELNVNALLLGDSALYLCASSWDSYGYTFGSGTRLTVV.

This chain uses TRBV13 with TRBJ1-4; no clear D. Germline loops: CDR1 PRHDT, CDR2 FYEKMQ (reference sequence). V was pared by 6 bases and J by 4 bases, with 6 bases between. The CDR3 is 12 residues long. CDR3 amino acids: CASSLFNEKLFF. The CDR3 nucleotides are TGTGCCAGCAGTCTCTTTAATGAAAAACTGTTTTTT.

CDR3 loop: CASSSGGSEAFF. For the CDR3, the DNA is TGTGCCAGCAGTTCGGGTGGGTCTGAAGCTTTCTTT. The V and J genes are TRBV7-9 and TRBJ1-1; unclear D gene. The CDR3 spans 12 residues. The V and J ends lost 6 bases and 6 bases respectively, with 11 bases between them. Germline V CDR1 and CDR2: SEHNR, FQNEAQ (reference sequence).